Sequencing of this TCR beta chain was carried out in a study of yellow fever vaccine responses in identical twins. Whole-study results and caveats: Twins' vaccine T cell responses reportedly seemed partly convergent and partly personalized.

MiXCR, run by TCRdb on the RT-PCR reads, gives a single entry per CDR3 protein. The sample comprises over 10,000 distinct CDR3 sequences, just under 85% of which are singletons, and around 1.7% rests with the top ten. Germline V gene data show CDR1 as SQVTM and CDR2 as ANQGSEA. This CDR3 region has 11 residues. Trimming cost V 6 bases and J 3 bases, with 9 bases left between them. On this clonotype itself: Its antigen is unidentified.

The V gene is TRBV29-1, the J gene TRBJ2-7; weak D call: TRBD2 (6 bases). The clonotype comes from a woman aged 18-29 years who received the yellow fever vaccine. This specimen was T cells from blood (PBMCs), unsorted or a sorted subset (not recorded which), taken before or after yellow fever vaccination (not recorded which). CDR3 DNA sequence: TGCAGCGTGCCGGAGGGCTACGAGCAGTACTTC. Translating gives CSVPEGYEQYF.